A single sample gave rise to the 10 T cell receptor beta chains below, sequenced in a study of blood T cell repertoires in COVID-19. TCRdb keeps only in-frame clones here, not all; method: immunoSEQ multiplex PCR. The sample includes hundreds of thousands of clones, more than 75% of them seen just once. The sequenced sample was PBMCs or T cells enriched from blood (not recorded which). These receptors came from a woman between 40 and 55 years old with acute COVID-19.

J is TRBJ2-7 and V is TRBV7-2; 10 bases are shared with TRBD1. The germline V gene has CDR1 SGHTA and CDR2 FQGNSA. The CDR3 has 15 amino acids. V gave up 5 bases and J gave up 7 bases; unmatched junction bases: 11. Here the CDR3 reads CASSPWTGGRDEQYF. For the CDR3, the DNA is TGTGCCAGCAGCCCCTGGACAGGGGGAAGAGATGAGCAGTACTTC.

The rearrangement links TRBV12-5 to TRBJ1-6; D gene ambiguous. This CDR3 spans 17 amino acids. V shed 10 bases and J shed 0 bases, with 19 bases lying between them. Germline loops: CDR1 LGHNT, CDR2 FRNRAP. CDR3 amino acids: CATARGRTSSYNSPLHF. The DNA of the CDR3 is TGTGCTACAGCGCGCGGACGGACTAGCTCCTATAATTCACCCCTCCACTTT.

The chain recombines TRBV13 with TRBJ1-6; the match to TRBD1 covers 8 bases. Trimming took 5 bases from V and 6 from J; bases not matched to a gene: 3. Germline values: CDR1 PRHDT, CDR2 FYEKMQ (reference sequence). The CDR3 has 14 residues. The CDR3 DNA reads TGTGCCAGCAGCCTTACAGGGGGTAATTCACCCCTCCACTTT. Translation: CASSLTGGNSPLHF.

The chain has TRBV7-8 and TRBJ2-1, with TRBD2 as a possible D gene (5 bases). Looked up from germline, CDR1 is SGHVS and CDR2 is FQNEAQ. Trimming shortened V by 5 bases and J by 2 bases, and 13 bases separated the two germline ends. The CDR3 loop spans 15 amino acids. Here the CDR3 DNA reads TGTGCCAGCAGCCCCCACGGGGTTACCTACAATGAGCAGTTCTTC. Amino acids: CASSPHGVTYNEQFF.

CDR3 coding DNA: TGTGCCAGCAGCCCCCAGGGGGTAACTTTGGACGGGGAGCTGTTTTTT. Translated, it gives CASSPQGVTLDGELFF. This chain uses TRBV11-3 with TRBJ2-2; 7 bases are shared with TRBD1. Looked up from germline, CDR1 is SGHNT and CDR2 is YENEEA. V gave up 5 bases and J gave up 7 bases; unmatched junction bases: 13. The CDR3 is 16 amino acids.

V and J are TRBV30 and TRBJ2-3; 7 nucleotides agree with TRBD2. Germline V gene data show CDR1 as GTSNPN and CDR2 as SVGIG (reference sequence). With 7 bases clipped from V and 4 bases from J, the junction kept 2 bases outside the gene matches. The CDR3 length is 11 residues. CDR3 protein: CASGRSDTQYF. CDR3 DNA sequence: TGTGCCTCCGGGAGGTCAGATACGCAGTATTTT.

The chain couples TRBV14 to TRBJ1-1; D possibly corresponds to TRBD1 (5 bases). The germline gives CDR1 SGHDN, CDR2 FVKESK. The CDR3 has 16 residues. Trimming left V 0 bases short and J 10 bases short, with 21 bases between. The CDR3 region has the DNA TGTGCCAGCAGCCAAGAAGTACCGGCTACGGGGGACGCAGCTTTCTTT. It encodes CASSQEVPATGDAAFF. The whole variable domain, filled in from reference TRBV14 and TRBJ1-1, reads EAGVTQFPSHSVIEKGQTVTLRCDPISGHDNLYWYRRVMGKEIKFLLHFVKESKQDESGMPNNRFLAERTGGTYSTLKVQPAELEDSGVYFCASSQEVPATGDAAFFGQGTRLTVV.

The chain joins TRBV5-1 to TRBJ2-1; D may be TRBD1 (5 bases). V was cut by 0 bases and J by 3 bases, with 13 bases left in between. CDR1 is SGHRS, CDR2 YFSETQ, per germline. This CDR3 comprises 16 residues. The CDR3 here is CASSLGGLELYNEQFF. CDR3 DNA: TGCGCCAGCAGCTTGGGGGGCCTAGAACTCTACAATGAGCAGTTCTTC. The full variable domain, in which reference TRBV5-1 and TRBJ2-1 provide the parts outside the CDR3, is KAGVTQTPRYLIKTRGQQVTLSCSPISGHRSVSWYQQTPGQGLQFLFEYFSETQRNKGNFPGRFSGRQFSNSRSEMNVSTLELGDSALYLCASSLGGLELYNEQFFGPGTRLTVL.

V and J are TRBV4-1 and TRBJ1-1, with D possibly being TRBD1 (6 bases). V dropped 3 bases and J dropped 0 bases, with 11 bases sitting between them. This CDR3 has 15 residues. Germline assignment: CDR1 MGHRA and CDR2 YSYEKL. In nucleotides, the CDR3 is TGCGCCAGCAGCCAGGCCGGACAGCTGAACACTGAAGCTTTCTTT. Translating it yields CASSQAGQLNTEAFF.

This chain links TRBV5-1 with TRBJ1-2, with no clear D. Trimming took off 4 bases at V and 3 bases at J, with 13 bases between the two ends. In germline, CDR1 is SGHRS, CDR2 YFSETQ. The CDR3 covers 14 residues. Here the CDR3 reads CASSPGPGDYGYTF. The CDR3 DNA reads TGCGCCAGCAGCCCCGGGCCCGGGGACTATGGCTACACCTTC.